Sequencing of this TCR beta chain was carried out in a study of T-cell memory formation after mild COVID-19. The CDR3 is 15 residues long. The trim removed 4 bases at V and 5 bases at J, leaving 6 bases unmatched. Germline assignment: CDR1 SGHRS and CDR2 YFSETQ. A single record per CDR3 protein comes from TCRdb applying MiXCR to the 5' RACE reads. The profile shows about 320,000 distinct CDR3 sequences, 14% of them singletons. Notes on this clonotype: No antigen is known for it.

The study, taken as a whole, reports: Cross-reactive memory seemingly joined, as some responding clones were found in pre-infection memory.

The chain is built from TRBV5-1 and TRBJ1-2; 12 bases map to TRBD1. This clonotype was sampled from a man younger than 35 who had mild COVID-19 (a few samples of this study predate the infection). Cell type and time point are not known. The sequencing sample was made of PBMCs or a T cell subset sorted from them (not recorded which). The CDR3 DNA follows: TGCGCCAGCAGCACCGGGACAGGGGGCGCGTATGGCTACACCTTC. This translates into CASSTGTGGAYGYTF. The full variable domain, in which reference TRBV5-1 and TRBJ1-2 provide the parts outside the CDR3, is KAGVTQTPRYLIKTRGQQVTLSCSPISGHRSVSWYQQTPGQGLQFLFEYFSETQRNKGNFPGRFSGRQFSNSRSEMNVSTLELGDSALYLCASSTGTGGAYGYTFGSGTRLTVV.